The next 11 T cell receptor beta chains were all read from a single sample in a study of OX40 agonist ivuxolimab in advanced cancers. Produced via immunoSEQ multiplex PCR; TCRdb's table is partial and in-frame only. Among roughly 90,000 clones, under 95% were seen once, and the ten largest hold 0.33%. The material was CD4+ or CD8+ T cells sorted from blood, obtained in a trial of the OX40 agonist ivuxolimab. The source is an adult with an advanced solid tumor such as melanoma, head and neck, liver or kidney cancer.

The V and J genes are TRBV19 and TRBJ2-4; 12 nucleotides agree with TRBD2. Per germline, CDR1 LNHDA and CDR2 SQIVND (reference sequence). V shed 5 bases, J shed 5 bases, and the junction held 13 bases outside the gene matches. There are 18 residues in the CDR3. CDR3 DNA sequence: TGTGCCAGTAGTTTGCTAGCGGGAGGGTTTACGAGTCAAAACATTCAGTACTTC. Amino acid sequence: CASSLLAGGFTSQNIQYF.

V gene TRBV4-3 combines with J gene TRBJ1-4; tentative D call: TRBD1 (5 bases). Germline loops: CDR1 LGHNA, CDR2 YSLEER. V gave up 1 base and J gave up 0 bases, with 6 bases separating them. CDR3 length equals 15 residues. The CDR3 region is CASSQGQTTNEKLFF. The CDR3, as DNA: TGCGCCAGCAGCCAAGGACAGACAACTAATGAAAAACTGTTTTTT.

V gene TRBV7-2 combines with J gene TRBJ2-7; D not resolved. V lost 1 base to trimming and J lost 6 bases, with 16 bases between them. The germline CDR1 and CDR2 sequences are SGHTA and FQGNSA. CDR3 length: 15 residues. CDR3 nucleotide sequence: TGTGCCAGCAGCTTAGGTGGCGGCGCCCGGGCCGAGCAGTACTTC. This sequence encodes CASSLGGGARAEQYF.

This clone showed up just a few times. This chain uses TRBV19 with TRBJ2-3, with D perhaps matching TRBD1 (5 bases). Germline lookup yields CDR1 LNHDA and CDR2 SQIVND (reference sequence). This CDR3 is built from 15 residues. V lost 6 bases to trimming and J lost 4 bases, with 17 bases between them. Here the CDR3 reads CASRKIHQGADTQYF. CDR3 DNA sequence: TGTGCCAGTAGAAAGATCCACCAGGGCGCAGATACGCAGTATTTT.

This rearrangement joins TRBV11-1 to TRBJ2-5; D is ambiguous. The CDR3 loop spans 14 amino acids. Trimming removed 0 bases from V and 4 bases from J, with 9 bases in between. Germline V gives CDR1 SGHAT, CDR2 FQDESV (reference sequence). This CDR3 is CASSLAQVRETQYF. The CDR3 DNA is TGTGCCAGCAGCTTAGCTCAAGTGCGAGAGACCCAGTACTTC.

V and J are TRBV2 and TRBJ2-3; D unresolved. The CDR3 runs 13 residues. The V end lost 5 bases, the J end lost 4 bases, and 10 bases lay between the germline ends. Looked up from germline, CDR1 is SNHLY and CDR2 is FYNNEI. CDR3 residues: CASSWESADTQYF. For the CDR3, the DNA is TGTGCCAGCAGTTGGGAATCCGCAGATACGCAGTATTTT. Full variable domain (rest looked up from reference TRBV2 and TRBJ2-3): EPEVTQTPSHQVTQMGQEVILRCVPISNHLYFYWYRQILGQKVEFLVSFYNNEISEKSEIFDDQFSVERPDGSNFTLKIRSTKLEDSAMYFCASSWESADTQYFGPGTRLTVL.

The rearrangement joins TRBV19 to TRBJ1-5; D remains unclear. The CDR3 totals 15 residues. Trimming cost V 4 bases and J 13 bases, with 23 bases left between them. CDR1 and CDR2 from the germline V gene are LNHDA and SQIVND (reference sequence). CDR3 sequence reads: CASSSFSEGSTLQHF. The CDR3 nucleotides read TGTGCCAGTAGTAGCTTCTCGGAGGGCTCTACTCTTCAGCATTTT.

V is TRBV27 and J is TRBJ2-3; TRBD2 matches at 9 bases. Germline assignment: CDR1 MNHEY and CDR2 SMNVEV (reference sequence). Unmatched junction bases numbered 6, after V lost 3 bases and J lost 2 bases. This CDR3 has 16 amino acids. This chain's CDR3 is CASSLGSGSFTDTQYF. The DNA of the CDR3 is TGTGCCAGCAGTTTGGGTAGCGGGAGCTTCACAGATACGCAGTATTTT.

The rearrangement uses TRBV2 and TRBJ1-5, with 10 bases lining up with TRBD1. This CDR3 region has 16 residues. J gave up 0 bases and V 4 bases, and 3 bases lay outside the gene matches. Germline V gene lookup returns CDR1 SNHLY and CDR2 FYNNEI. CDR3 sequence: CASSGGTGDSNQPQHF. The CDR3, as DNA: TGTGCCAGCAGTGGCGGGACAGGGGATAGCAATCAGCCCCAGCATTTT. The complete variable domain, with remaining parts taken from reference TRBV2 and TRBJ1-5, reads EPEVTQTPSHQVTQMGQEVILRCVPISNHLYFYWYRQILGQKVEFLVSFYNNEISEKSEIFDDQFSVERPDGSNFTLKIRSTKLEDSAMYFCASSGGTGDSNQPQHFGDGTRLSIL.

J is TRBJ2-7 and V is TRBV7-2, with 12 bases that match TRBD2. V shed 2 bases, J shed 2 bases, and the junction held 7 bases outside the gene matches. CDR1 is SGHTA, CDR2 FQGNSA, per germline. The CDR3 is 17 residues long. As DNA, the CDR3 is TGTGCCAGCAGCTTAACACTAGCGGGAGGCCAAGCCTACGAGCAGTACTTC. Its translation: CASSLTLAGGQAYEQYF.

A word on this clone: This same CDR3 is encoded by further DNA sequences in the sample. CDR3 residues: CASSLGQANQPQHF. In DNA form, the CDR3 reads TGTGCCAGCAGCTTGGGGCAGGCTAATCAGCCCCAGCATTTT. The rearrangement links TRBV5-6 to TRBJ1-5; the D is unclear. This CDR3 is built from 14 residues. The ends were cut back, 0 bases at V and 4 bases at J, with 8 bases in the middle. Germline V lookup: CDR1 SGHDT, CDR2 YYEEEE.